Each of the 24 T cell receptor beta chains below was sequenced from the same sample in a study of T cell responses to AZD1222 COVID-19 vaccine. TCRdb keeps only in-frame clones here, not all; method: immunoSEQ multiplex PCR. The table records 180,000 or so clones, 88% of them present only once. The material sequenced was peripheral blood, taken 28 days after the second AZD1222 dose. These receptors all stem from an adult who received the AZD1222 COVID-19 vaccine.

The CDR3 nucleotides are TGTGCCAGCAGCTTAGGGGCCGGGACAGGGGGCAATGAGCAGTTCTTC. It codes for CASSLGAGTGGNEQFF. The gene calls are TRBV7-9 and TRBJ2-1; 11 nucleotides agree with TRBD1. This CDR3 is 16 amino acids long. Trimming at V came to 1 base and at J to 6 bases, leaving 5 bases not matched to a gene. In germline, CDR1 is SEHNR, CDR2 FQNEAQ (reference sequence).

CDR3 nucleotide sequence: TGTGCCTGGAGTGTCCAGGCCGCTACCTATGGCTACACCTTC. It specifies CAWSVQAATYGYTF. The chain carries TRBV30 and TRBJ1-2; D unresolved. The CDR3 extends over 14 amino acids. V was pared by 0 bases and J by 4 bases, with 12 bases between. From germline, CDR1 is GTSNPN and CDR2 SVGIG (reference sequence). The full variable domain, with the rest looked up from reference TRBV30 and TRBJ1-2, is SQTIHQWPATLVQPVGSPLSLECTVEGTSNPNLYWYRQAAGRGLQLLFYSVGIGQISSEVPQNLSASRPQDRQFILSSKKLLLSDSGFYLCAWSVQAATYGYTFGSGTRLTVV.

The rearrangement joins TRBV9 to TRBJ1-5, with 9 bases lining up with TRBD1. There are 15 residues in the CDR3. The V gene end was trimmed by 4 bases and the J gene end by 7 bases; junction bases not matched to a gene: 9. Germline V gives CDR1 SGDLS, CDR2 YYNGEE. The CDR3 is CASSPQGDRVQPQHF. The CDR3 DNA is TGTGCCAGCAGCCCCCAAGGGGACAGGGTCCAGCCCCAGCATTTT.

The chain joins TRBV12-5 to TRBJ2-2, with D perhaps being TRBD1 or TRBD2 (6 bases each). This CDR3 has 15 amino acids. V dropped 0 bases and J dropped 5 bases, with 10 bases sitting between them. From germline, CDR1 is LGHNT and CDR2 FRNRAP. CDR3 loop: CASGLVIGGTGELFF. The CDR3 bases are TGTGCTAGTGGTTTGGTAATAGGGGGGACCGGGGAGCTGTTTTTT.

The V gene is TRBV7-8, the J gene TRBJ2-4; D tentatively fits TRBD1 or TRBD2 (6 bases each). Trimming took 2 bases from V and 7 from J, leaving 12 bases between them. CDR3 length equals 14 residues. From germline, CDR1 is SGHVS and CDR2 FQNEAQ. CDR3 DNA sequence: TGTGCCAGCAGCTTACGGGGGCATGGGAACATTCAGTACTTC. Protein sequence: CASSLRGHGNIQYF.

This clone showed up just a few times. The genes are TRBV19 and TRBJ2-1; 11 bases agree with TRBD2. V gave up 5 bases and J gave up 7 bases; unmatched junction bases: 16. There are 18 residues in the CDR3. CDR1 LNHDA and CDR2 SQIVND come from the germline V gene (reference sequence). CDR3 residues: CASSPRTRLAGRGNEQFF. The DNA of the CDR3 is TGTGCCAGTAGTCCACGGACACGACTAGCGGGAAGGGGTAATGAGCAGTTCTTC.

The chain couples TRBV6-2 or TRBV6-3 to TRBJ1-2; weak D call: TRBD1 (6 bases). This CDR3 comprises 13 residues. The V and J ends lost 3 bases and 8 bases respectively, with 13 bases between them. The germline gives CDR1 MNHEY, CDR2 SVGEGT. CDR3 DNA sequence: TGTGCCAGCAGTTATCAGGGGAGGGAAGGCTACACCTTC. Its protein product is CASSYQGREGYTF.

This clone was detected only once. The rearrangement uses TRBV11-3 and TRBJ2-5, with 7 bases that match TRBD2. Germline trimming cut 5 bases from V and 5 bases from J; bases unmatched to any gene: 11. Germline V gene lookup returns CDR1 SGHNT and CDR2 YENEEA. This CDR3 has 15 amino acids. CDR3 region: CASSSGEREVETQYF. Written as DNA, the CDR3 is TGTGCCAGCAGCAGCGGCGAGCGGGAAGTTGAGACCCAGTACTTC.

The V call is TRBV6-5, the J call TRBJ2-3; D call uncertain. Trimming stripped 0 bases from V and 5 bases from J, with 0 bases between. Germline lookup yields CDR1 MNHEY and CDR2 SVGAGI. The CDR3 contains 11 residues. CDR3 sequence (DNA): TGTGCCAGCAGTTACTCAGATACGCAGTATTTT. It specifies CASSYSDTQYF.

This clone occurred once. This chain connects TRBV28 to TRBJ1-5; TRBD1 matches 10 bases. Germline V CDR1 and CDR2: MDHEN, SYDVKM. CDR3 size: 18 residues. V trimming: 5 bases; J trimming: 0 bases; junction bases outside the gene matches: 10. The CDR3 loop reads CASSTGTGAQYSNQPQHF. The CDR3 DNA sequence: TGTGCCAGCAGTACGGGGACAGGGGCACAATATAGCAATCAGCCCCAGCATTTT.

This CDR3 is CASSGGTGGNEQFF. As DNA, the CDR3 is TGTGCCAGCAGCGGCGGGACAGGGGGTAATGAGCAGTTCTTC. The chain links TRBV28 to TRBJ2-1; 11 bases match TRBD1. J was trimmed by 7 bases and V by 6 bases; bases with no gene match: 5. The CDR3 totals 14 residues. CDR1 MDHEN and CDR2 SYDVKM come from the germline V gene.

The chain couples TRBV4-2 to TRBJ1-5, with 8 bases identical to TRBD1. Trimming removed 3 bases from V and 6 bases from J; junction bases left unmatched: 7. Germline CDR1 reads LGHNA; CDR2 reads YNFKEQ. This CDR3 is 15 amino acids long. The CDR3 nucleotides read TGTGCCAGCAGCCACGACAGGGGACATTCTCAGCCCCAGCATTTT. Translated, it gives CASSHDRGHSQPQHF.

The chain carries TRBV27 and TRBJ1-1; D is unclear. CDR1 and CDR2 (germline): MNHEY, SMNVEV (reference sequence). This CDR3 is built from 13 residues. V lost 6 bases and J lost 0, with 8 bases in between. CDR3 loop: CASSFTVNTEAFF. The DNA of the CDR3 is TGTGCCAGCAGCTTTACAGTGAACACTGAAGCTTTCTTT.

The V gene is TRBV4-2, the J gene TRBJ1-5; no definite D call. This CDR3 region has 14 residues. V was trimmed by 0 bases and J by 6 bases, leaving 9 bases between them. Germline loops: CDR1 LGHNA, CDR2 YNFKEQ. The CDR3 region is CASSQDTTSQPQHF. The DNA of the CDR3 is TGTGCCAGCAGCCAAGATACCACTAGTCAGCCCCAGCATTTT.

The V call is TRBV7-2, the J call TRBJ2-1; D perhaps matches TRBD2 (6 bases). The CDR3 totals 15 residues. Trimming cost V 4 bases and J 8 bases, with 18 bases left between them. The germline V gene has CDR1 SGHTA and CDR2 FQGNSA. The CDR3 DNA is TGTGCCAGCAGCTCTCGGGAGATTGGGTCAGATGAGCAGTTCTTC. Translated, it gives CASSSREIGSDEQFF.

The chain uses TRBV5-5 and TRBJ1-1, with TRBD1 matching 9 bases. Losses at the gene ends were 0 bases for V and 3 bases for J; bases not matched to a gene: 3. The length of the CDR3 is 15 residues. The germline CDR1 and CDR2 sequences are SGHKS and YYEKEE (reference sequence). CDR3 in amino acids: CASSLAGQGYTEAFF. The DNA of the CDR3 is TGTGCCAGCAGCTTGGCGGGACAGGGATACACTGAAGCTTTCTTT.

The rearrangement links TRBV19 to TRBJ1-5; D is ambiguous. Trimming cost V 5 bases and J 0 bases, with 8 bases left between them. Per the germline V gene, CDR1 is LNHDA and CDR2 is SQIVND (reference sequence). CDR3 size: 14 residues. This CDR3 reads CASSVDSSNQPQHF. The CDR3 DNA reads TGTGCCAGTAGTGTGGATAGTAGCAATCAGCCCCAGCATTTT.

This chain links TRBV7-2 with TRBJ2-7, with D perhaps TRBD1 or TRBD2 (5 bases each). V was clipped by 7 bases and J by 3 bases, with 16 bases between them. This CDR3 is 14 amino acids long. The V gene's germline CDR1 is SGHTA and CDR2 FQGNSA. The CDR3 region is CASTRPGRNYEQYF. Here the CDR3 DNA reads TGTGCCAGCACCCGCCCGGGGCGAAACTACGAGCAGTACTTC.

The CDR3 protein is CASRGKAGGNEQFF. Written as DNA, the CDR3 is TGTGCCAGCAGAGGGAAAGCGGGAGGGAATGAGCAGTTCTTC. This chain links TRBV2 with TRBJ2-1; 10 bases fit TRBD2. V lost 6 bases, J lost 7 bases, and 6 bases stayed unmatched. The CDR3 has 14 residues. The V gene's germline CDR1 is SNHLY and CDR2 FYNNEI.

The CDR3 nucleotides read TGTGCCAGCAGCGGACGGACCTATGGCTACACCTTC. Its translation is CASSGRTYGYTF. The chain recombines TRBV28 with TRBJ1-2; D gene uncertain. Per the germline V gene, CDR1 is MDHEN and CDR2 is SYDVKM. V was trimmed by 6 bases and J by 4 bases, leaving 9 bases between them. This CDR3 has 12 residues.

V gene TRBV7-3 combines with J gene TRBJ2-2; D ambiguous. This CDR3 is built from 12 residues. Germline assignment: CDR1 SGHTA and CDR2 FQGTGA. With 2 bases removed from V and 6 bases from J, the gap between germline ends came to 4 bases. This chain's CDR3 is CASSLRPGELFF. In DNA form, the CDR3 reads TGTGCCAGCAGCTTACGCCCCGGGGAGCTGTTTTTT.

The chain uses TRBV7-3 and TRBJ2-2, with D tentatively TRBD1 (5 bases). Trimming stripped 1 base from V and 7 bases from J, with 19 bases between. Germline-derived CDR1 and CDR2 are SGHTA and FQGTGA. The CDR3 totals 17 residues. CDR3 amino acids: CASSLIGASGGGGELFF. In nucleotides, the CDR3 is TGTGCCAGCAGCTTAATAGGGGCGTCTGGCGGCGGCGGGGAGCTGTTTTTT.

The chain carries TRBV5-4 and TRBJ1-6; D is ambiguous. The CDR3 is 15 amino acids. The germline gives CDR1 SGHNT, CDR2 YYREEE (reference sequence). Trimming took off 0 bases at V and 7 bases at J, with 11 bases between the two ends. CDR3 nucleotide sequence: TGTGCCAGCAGCTTGGATGGGGTATCGAATTCACCCCTCCACTTT. The encoded protein is CASSLDGVSNSPLHF.

V is TRBV4-2 and J is TRBJ2-3, with 10 bases identical to TRBD2. V shed 0 bases and J 4 bases; nucleotides not matched to a gene: 10. The CDR3 runs 18 residues. Germline assignment: CDR1 LGHNA and CDR2 YNFKEQ. This chain's CDR3 is CASSQDQASGSGADTQYF. For the CDR3, the DNA is TGTGCCAGCAGCCAAGATCAGGCTAGCGGGAGCGGGGCAGATACGCAGTATTTT.